This T cell receptor (beta chain) was obtained from a study of shared clonotypes between healthy human individuals. Study results and caveats: Tissues were not sampled, only blood, and their repertoires likely differ.

Concerning this clone: Its target is unknown.

Some clones are missing from TCRdb's copy, which holds only in-frame ones; the method was immunoSEQ multiplex PCR. The sample shows around 600,000 clones, roughly 95% of them seen only once. The V end lost 0 bases, the J end lost 7 bases, and 18 bases lay between the germline ends. CDR1 and CDR2 from the germline V gene are MDHEN and SYDVKM. The CDR3 totals 16 residues. Naive CD8 isolation took CD45RO-negative cells positively selected for CCR7 and excluded terminally differentiated effector memory CD45RA+ cells. The chain recombines TRBV28 with TRBJ1-2, with D possibly being TRBD1 (6 bases). This receptor was identified in a woman aged 25 to 45 in good health. Sequenced sample: naive CD8+ T cells sorted from blood. Here the CDR3 DNA reads TGTGCCAGCAGTTTATGGGGGGACACCGAATTACGTGGCTACACCTTC. It translates to CASSLWGDTELRGYTF.